The T cell receptor beta chain described here comes from a study of shared clonotypes between healthy human individuals. This clone was found once. An assay was performed, and its level was deep. Tens of thousands of T cell genomes, or approximately 200 ng DNA, went into the sorted-subset replicate PCRs. In the study's own analysis: ImmunoSEQ only sent back junction sequences with no quality scores, so filtering was done differently. The protocol was immunoSEQ multiplex PCR, while the TCRdb copy is restricted to in-frame clones and leaves out a portion. The V and J calls and clone size were taken over from that table, and D and trimming were inferred from the DNA. The data hold over a million clones, with more than 95% observed a single time. Naive CD45RA+ and memory CD45RA-negative subsets were split from CD4+ cells. The CDR3 totals 14 residues. The germline V and J ends were trimmed by 2 bases and 1 base, with 6 bases remaining between them. The germline CDR1 and CDR2 sequences are MDHEN and SYDVKM.

This sequence was found in a man aged 30-40 years in good health. The genes are TRBV28 and TRBJ1-5; D unresolved. The material sequenced was naive CD4+ T cells sorted from blood. Subset: CD45RA+ positively selected. CDR3 DNA sequence: TGTGCCAGCAGTTTAGGTTCGAGCAATCAGCCCCAGCATTTT. Translated: CASSLGSSNQPQHF.